Presented here are 25 T cell receptor beta chains from one specimen sequenced in a study of early T cells in non-severe SARS-CoV-2 infection. From the 5' RACE reads, TCRdb called clonotypes with MiXCR, one entry per CDR3 protein. The sample lists about 35,000 distinct CDR3 sequences; 5.8% were seen once. What was sequenced was whole blood. All receptors come from an adult who was a healthcare worker with PCR-confirmed SARS-CoV-2 infection or an uninfected control (not recorded which).

The table lists this clonotype with many counts. The chain uses TRBV6-2 or TRBV6-3 and TRBJ1-2, with TRBD1 as a possible D gene (5 bases). V lost 2 bases, J lost 7 bases, and 11 bases lay in between. Germline V gene data show CDR1 as MNHEY and CDR2 as SVGEGT. The CDR3 extends over 13 amino acids. CDR3 in DNA: TGTGCCAGCAGTTACGGGGCCGCCCTTGGCTACACCTTC. Translating gives CASSYGAALGYTF.

This clonotype was found a few times. The chain has TRBV19 and TRBJ2-1, with D possibly being TRBD2 (5 bases). Germline CDR1 LNHDA, CDR2 SQIVND (reference sequence). Trimming took 5 bases from V and 7 from J, leaving 15 bases between them. CDR3 length: 14 amino acids. The CDR3 protein is CASSRRESGNEQFF. CDR3 DNA sequence: TGTGCCAGTAGTCGCCGGGAATCCGGTAATGAGCAGTTCTTC.

The table lists this clonotype with many counts. The chain employs TRBV6-2 or TRBV6-3 and TRBJ1-5; a weak D match, TRBD1 (5 bases). The CDR3 has 12 amino acids. Germline values: CDR1 MNHEY, CDR2 SVGEGT. V was shortened by 0 bases and J by 14 bases, with 11 bases between the two germline ends. The CDR3 DNA is TGTGCCAGCAGTTACTCAGGGGTGATTGAGCATTTT. This encodes CASSYSGVIEHF.

The gene calls are TRBV11-1 and TRBJ2-1; TRBD2 matches at 11 bases. Unmatched junction bases numbered 10, after V lost 1 base and J lost 14 bases. CDR3 length: 15 residues. CDR1 SGHAT and CDR2 FQDESV come from the germline V gene (reference sequence). CDR3 bases: TGTGCCAGCAGCTTAGGTCCTAGCGGGGGGATACGAGAGTTCTTC. Its translation is CASSLGPSGGIREFF.

This clonotype was counted only a few times. The J gene is TRBJ2-7, the V gene TRBV6-5; 9 positions agree with TRBD1. The germline V gene has CDR1 MNHEY and CDR2 SVGAGI. Losses at the gene ends were 10 bases for V and 0 bases for J; bases not matched to a gene: 4. CDR3 length equals 13 residues. The CDR3 sequence: CATGTGPSYEQYF. Written as DNA, the CDR3 is TGTGCCACCGGGACAGGGCCCTCCTACGAGCAGTACTTC.

This clonotype was seen ten or more times. The rearrangement joins TRBV29-1 to TRBJ2-3; 9 bases match TRBD2. The J segment lost 3 bases and the V segment lost 4 bases, leaving 11 bases of the junction unmatched. The CDR3 contains 16 residues. The germline gives CDR1 SQVTM, CDR2 ANQGSEA. The CDR3 nucleotides are TGCAGCGTTGTAAAGCGGGAGGCCGTTAAAACAGATACGCAGTATTTT. It translates to CSVVKREAVKTDTQYF.

This clonotype was recorded at least ten times. This chain joins TRBV27 and TRBJ2-2; possibly TRBD2 for D (5 bases). Looked up from germline, CDR1 is MNHEY and CDR2 is SMNVEV (reference sequence). The V gene lost 3 bases and the J gene lost 4 bases, with 12 bases spanning the gap. This CDR3 region has 15 residues. The CDR3 reads CASSFRAGVTGELFF. The CDR3 nucleotides read TGTGCCAGCAGTTTTCGGGCGGGTGTCACCGGGGAGCTGTTTTTT.

This clonotype occurred many times. V gene TRBV19 combines with J gene TRBJ1-2; maybe TRBD1 (6 bases). Germline V gene data show CDR1 as LNHDA and CDR2 as SQIVND (reference sequence). The germline V and J ends were trimmed by 4 bases and 5 bases, with 17 bases remaining between them. This CDR3 spans 15 amino acids. The chain's CDR3 is CASSTSQGYRYGYTF. CDR3 nucleotides: TGTGCCAGTAGTACCTCGCAGGGGTATCGGTATGGCTACACCTTC.

The rearrangement joins TRBV6-6 to TRBJ1-2, with 7 nucleotides matching TRBD1. CDR3 length: 13 residues. Trimming at V came to 7 bases and at J to 2 bases, leaving 4 bases not matched to a gene. Per the germline V gene, CDR1 is MNHNY and CDR2 is SVGAGI (reference sequence). CDR3 amino acids: CASIQTGNYGYTF. The CDR3 DNA sequence: TGTGCCAGCATCCAGACAGGGAACTATGGCTACACCTTC.

This clonotype was found many times. The V and J genes are TRBV6-2 or TRBV6-3 and TRBJ2-2, with D possibly being TRBD1 (6 bases). V was pared by 2 bases and J by 1 base, with 8 bases between. The V gene's germline CDR1 is MNHEY and CDR2 SVGEGT. The CDR3 contains 15 residues. The CDR3 DNA sequence: TGTGCCAGCAGTTACAGGGGGATGAACACCGGGGAGCTGTTTTTT. The encoded protein is CASSYRGMNTGELFF.

In its sample, this clonotype was seen many times. V gene TRBV19 combines with J gene TRBJ2-3; no clear D. Per germline, CDR1 LNHDA and CDR2 SQIVND (reference sequence). V was cut by 7 bases and J by 5 bases, with 13 bases left in between. CDR3 length: 13 amino acids. The CDR3 reads CASTFRVGDTQYF. The CDR3 region has the DNA TGTGCCAGTACCTTTCGGGTCGGAGATACGCAGTATTTT.

This clonotype occurred many times. This sequence joins TRBV7-6 and TRBJ2-3, with 10 bases lining up with TRBD2. The CDR3 runs 17 residues. Germline CDR1 reads SGHVS; CDR2 reads FNYEAQ. J was trimmed by 3 bases and V by 1 base; bases with no gene match: 7. The DNA for the CDR3 is TGTGCCAGCAGCTTAGGTCGGCTAGCGGGGGCAACAGATACGCAGTATTTT. Protein: CASSLGRLAGATDTQYF.

This clonotype has a count of ten or more. The chain combines TRBV29-1 with TRBJ1-1; 8 bases match TRBD1. The CDR3 has 12 amino acids. Germline V lookup: CDR1 SQVTM, CDR2 ANQGSEA. V was pared by 7 bases and J by 4 bases, with 5 bases of the junction left unmatched. CDR3 DNA: TGCAGCGCCCACAGGGGGGGCACTGAAGCTTTCTTT. It codes for CSAHRGGTEAFF.

The V gene is TRBV6-5, the J gene TRBJ2-6, with D perhaps given as TRBD1 or TRBD2 (5 bases each). V was clipped by 6 bases and J by 0 bases, with 12 bases between them. Germline lookup yields CDR1 MNHEY and CDR2 SVGAGI. The CDR3 sequence is 16 residues long. CDR3 in DNA: TGTGCCAGCAGGCAGGGAGTTGCCTCTGGGGCCAACGTCCTGACTTTC. This codes for CASRQGVASGANVLTF.

This clonotype was seen many times. This chain uses TRBV7-2 with TRBJ2-3; D could derive from TRBD1 or TRBD2 (6 bases each). Trimming took 1 base from V and 2 from J, leaving 10 bases between them. The germline V gene has CDR1 SGHTA and CDR2 FQGNSA. The CDR3 consists of 15 residues. DNA of the CDR3: TGTGCCAGCAGCTTAGAGGGGGGTTACACAGATACGCAGTATTTT. It specifies CASSLEGGYTDTQYF. The entire variable domain, with the rest obtained from reference TRBV7-2 and TRBJ2-3, is as follows: GAGVSQSPSNKVTEKGKDVELRCDPISGHTALYWYRQSLGQGLEFLIYFQGNSAPDKSGLPSDRFSAERTGGSVSTLTIQRTQQEDSAVYLCASSLEGGYTDTQYFGPGTRLTVL.

This clonotype was seen at least ten times. A junction boundary mismatches the germline segment, possibly from a read error. The chain has TRBV6-2 or TRBV6-3 and TRBJ1-1; D gene ambiguous. Germline V gene lookup returns CDR1 MNHEY and CDR2 SVGEGT. The CDR3 is made up of 11 amino acids. CDR3 in amino acids: CASSVSPGQIF. CDR3 DNA sequence: TGTGCCAGCAGCGTCTCTCCCGGTCAAATTTTT.

V gene TRBV19 combines with J gene TRBJ2-7; 12 nucleotides match TRBD2. From germline, CDR1 is LNHDA and CDR2 SQIVND (reference sequence). This CDR3 contains 16 residues. J gave up 2 bases and V 3 bases, and 5 bases lay outside the gene matches. The CDR3 DNA reads as TGTGCCAGTAGTATTACTAGCGGGAGGACGCCCTACGAGCAGTACTTC. Protein sequence: CASSITSGRTPYEQYF.

The sample holds a few counts of this clonotype. V gene TRBV30 combines with J gene TRBJ1-1, with a possible D match to TRBD1 (6 bases). With 4 bases removed from V and 6 bases from J, the gap between germline ends came to 21 bases. The CDR3 is made up of 15 amino acids. Looked up from germline, CDR1 is GTSNPN and CDR2 is SVGIG (reference sequence). The CDR3 nucleotides are TGTGCCTGGACCTCGAGGGGGGGCCTGACACCTGAAGCTTTCTTT. As protein: CAWTSRGGLTPEAFF.

The J gene is TRBJ1-6, the V gene TRBV11-3, with unresolved D. Germline CDR1 and CDR2: SGHNT and YENEEA. Trimming left V 0 bases short and J 0 bases short, with 15 bases between. The CDR3 extends over 19 amino acids. The CDR3: CASSLDRQVRSSYNSPLHF. For the CDR3, the DNA is TGTGCCAGCAGCTTAGATCGGCAGGTACGAAGCTCCTATAATTCACCCCTCCACTTT.

This clonotype occurred many times. At one end, the junction sequence differs from germline, possibly due to a read error. The V gene is TRBV7-7, the J gene TRBJ1-1; D not certain. Germline CDR1 and CDR2: SSHAT and FNYEAQ (reference sequence). The CDR3 is made up of 13 amino acids. The CDR3: CASSRDHGTEAFF. In nucleotides, the CDR3 is TGTGCTAGCAGCAGAGACCATGGCACTGAAGCTTTCTTT.

This clonotype has a handful of counts. This rearrangement joins TRBV7-9 to TRBJ2-1, with 13 bases lining up with TRBD2. Germline values: CDR1 SEHNR, CDR2 FQNEAQ (reference sequence). Losses at the gene ends were 5 bases for V and 13 bases for J; bases not matched to a gene: 14. CDR3 length: 16 residues. This CDR3 reads CASSPTSGRGVMSQFF. The CDR3 bases are TGTGCCAGCAGCCCAACTAGCGGGAGGGGAGTAATGAGTCAGTTCTTC.

This clonotype was detected ten times or more. V and J are TRBV3-1 and TRBJ1-1; possible D gene TRBD1, 6 bases. Germline V gene lookup returns CDR1 LGHDT and CDR2 YNNKEL (reference sequence). V was clipped by 5 bases and J by 1 base, with 17 bases between them. The CDR3 is 16 amino acids. The CDR3 nucleotides are TGTGCCAGCAGCTCTATCTACAGGGCGCAGAACACTGAAGCTTTCTTT. Translating it yields CASSSIYRAQNTEAFF.

This clonotype was seen ten or more times. For the CDR3, the DNA is TGTGCCGGCTCGCCGAGAGGGGAGGCGAACACTGAAGCTTTCTTT. Amino acids: CAGSPRGEANTEAFF. The chain is built from TRBV2 and TRBJ1-1; tentatively, D is TRBD1 (5 bases). This CDR3 region has 15 residues. V was cut by 11 bases and J by 1 base, with 20 bases left in between. The V gene's germline CDR1 is SNHLY and CDR2 FYNNEI.

This clonotype was recorded at least ten times. This rearrangement joins TRBV29-1 to TRBJ2-5; a possible D gene is TRBD2 (6 bases). Germline V gene sequence: CDR1 SQVTM, CDR2 ANQGSEA. With 2 bases removed from V and 4 bases from J, the gap between germline ends came to 8 bases. The CDR3 totals 12 residues. The CDR3 here is CSVELLAETQYF. The CDR3, as DNA: TGCAGCGTTGAACTACTAGCAGAGACCCAGTACTTC.

This clonotype was counted at least ten times. V and J are TRBV29-1 and TRBJ2-1, with D unresolved. Germline values: CDR1 SQVTM, CDR2 ANQGSEA. V was clipped by 5 bases and J by 2 bases, with 19 bases between them. This CDR3 comprises 16 residues. CDR3 in amino acids: CSVRSYFVGPYNEQFF. Here the CDR3 DNA reads TGCAGCGTTAGGTCCTACTTTGTAGGCCCCTACAATGAGCAGTTCTTC.